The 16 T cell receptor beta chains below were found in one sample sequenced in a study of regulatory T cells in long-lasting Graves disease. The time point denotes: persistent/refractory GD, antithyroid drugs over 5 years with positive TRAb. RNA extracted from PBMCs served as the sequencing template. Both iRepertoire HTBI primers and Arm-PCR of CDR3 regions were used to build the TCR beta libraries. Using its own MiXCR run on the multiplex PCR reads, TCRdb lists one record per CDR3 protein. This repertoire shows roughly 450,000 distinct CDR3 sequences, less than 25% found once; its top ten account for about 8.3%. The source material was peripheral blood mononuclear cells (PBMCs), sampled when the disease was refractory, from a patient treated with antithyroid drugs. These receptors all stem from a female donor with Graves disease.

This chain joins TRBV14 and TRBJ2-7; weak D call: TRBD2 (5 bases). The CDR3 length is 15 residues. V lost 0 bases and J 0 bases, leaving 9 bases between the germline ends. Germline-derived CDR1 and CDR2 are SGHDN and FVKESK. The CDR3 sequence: CASSQEAGTSYEQYF. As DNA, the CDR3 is TGTGCCAGCAGCCAAGAGGCGGGCACCTCCTACGAGCAGTACTTC.

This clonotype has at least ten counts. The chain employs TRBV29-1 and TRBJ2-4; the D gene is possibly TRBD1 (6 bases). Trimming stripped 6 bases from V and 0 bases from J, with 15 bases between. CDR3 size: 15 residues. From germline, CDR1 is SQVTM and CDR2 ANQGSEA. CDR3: CSVEVDSLAKNIQYF. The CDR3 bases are TGCAGCGTCGAGGTGGACAGCTTAGCCAAAAACATTCAGTACTTC.

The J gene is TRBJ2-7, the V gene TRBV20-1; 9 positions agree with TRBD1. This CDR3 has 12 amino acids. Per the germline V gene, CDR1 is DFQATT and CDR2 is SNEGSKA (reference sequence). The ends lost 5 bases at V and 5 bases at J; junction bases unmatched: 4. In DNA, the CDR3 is TGCAGTGCTTGGGACAGGGACGACGAGCAGTACTTC. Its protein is CSAWDRDDEQYF.

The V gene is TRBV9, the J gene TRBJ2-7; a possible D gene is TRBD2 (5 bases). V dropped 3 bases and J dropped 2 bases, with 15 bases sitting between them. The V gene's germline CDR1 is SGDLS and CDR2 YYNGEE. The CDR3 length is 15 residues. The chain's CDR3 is CASSGSGSRAYEQYF. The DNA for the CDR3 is TGTGCCAGCAGCGGAAGCGGTTCCCGGGCCTACGAGCAGTACTTC. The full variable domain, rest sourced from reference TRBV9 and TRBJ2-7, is DSGVTQTPKHLITATGQRVTLRCSPRSGDLSVYWYQQSLDQGLQFLIQYYNGEERAKGNILERFSAQQFPDLHSELNLSSLELGDSALYFCASSGSGSRAYEQYFGPGTRLTVT.

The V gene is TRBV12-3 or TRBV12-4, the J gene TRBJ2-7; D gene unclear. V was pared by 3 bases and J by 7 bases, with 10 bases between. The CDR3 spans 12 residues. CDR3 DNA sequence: TGTGCCAGCAGTTTGAGAGTACAGGAGCAGTACTTC. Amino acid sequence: CASSLRVQEQYF.

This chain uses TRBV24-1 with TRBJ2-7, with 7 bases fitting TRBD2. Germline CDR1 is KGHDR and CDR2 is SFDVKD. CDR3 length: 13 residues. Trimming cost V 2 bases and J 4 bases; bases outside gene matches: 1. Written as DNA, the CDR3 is TGTGCCACCAGTGATTGGGGAGGGTACGAGCAGTACTTC. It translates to CATSDWGGYEQYF.

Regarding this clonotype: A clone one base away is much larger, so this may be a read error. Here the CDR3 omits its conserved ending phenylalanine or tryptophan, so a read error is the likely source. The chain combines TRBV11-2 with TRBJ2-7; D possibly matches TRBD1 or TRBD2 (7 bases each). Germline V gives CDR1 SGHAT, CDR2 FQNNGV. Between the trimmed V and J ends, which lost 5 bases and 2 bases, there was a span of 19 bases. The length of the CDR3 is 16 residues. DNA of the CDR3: TGTGCCAGCAGCCAGAAGGGGGCAGGGGGGGCCTACGAGCAGTACTCC. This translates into CASSQKGAGGAYEQYS.

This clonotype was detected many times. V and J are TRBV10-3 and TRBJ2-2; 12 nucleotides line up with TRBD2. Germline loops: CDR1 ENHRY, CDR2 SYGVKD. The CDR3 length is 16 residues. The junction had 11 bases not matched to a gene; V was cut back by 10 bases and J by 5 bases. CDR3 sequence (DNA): TGTGCCACGGGCGGGACTAGCGGGTCCTCTACCGGGGAGCTGTTTTTT. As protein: CATGGTSGSSTGELFF.

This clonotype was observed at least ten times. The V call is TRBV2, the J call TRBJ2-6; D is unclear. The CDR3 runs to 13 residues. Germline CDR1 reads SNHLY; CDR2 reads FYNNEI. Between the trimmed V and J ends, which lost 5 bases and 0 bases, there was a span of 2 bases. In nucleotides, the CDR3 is TGTGCCAGCAGTTACTCTGGGGCCAACGTCCTGACTTTC. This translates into CASSYSGANVLTF.

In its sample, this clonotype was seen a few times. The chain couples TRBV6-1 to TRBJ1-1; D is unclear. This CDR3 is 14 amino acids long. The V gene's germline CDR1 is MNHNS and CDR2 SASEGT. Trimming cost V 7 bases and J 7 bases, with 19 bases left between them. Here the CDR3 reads CASKNTGSQFEAFF. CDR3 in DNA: TGTGCCAGCAAAAACACGGGCTCACAATTTGAAGCTTTCTTT.

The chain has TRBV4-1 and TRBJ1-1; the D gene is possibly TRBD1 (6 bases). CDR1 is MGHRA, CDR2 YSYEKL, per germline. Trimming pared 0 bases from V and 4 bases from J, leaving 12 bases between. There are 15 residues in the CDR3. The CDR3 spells CASSQEPGAITEAFF. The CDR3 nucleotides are TGCGCCAGCAGCCAAGAACCGGGGGCGATCACTGAAGCTTTCTTT.

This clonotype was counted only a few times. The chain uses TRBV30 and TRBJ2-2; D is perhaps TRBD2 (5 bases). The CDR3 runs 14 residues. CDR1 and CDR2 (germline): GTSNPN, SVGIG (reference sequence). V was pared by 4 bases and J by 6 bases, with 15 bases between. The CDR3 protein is CAWKNRGGAGELFF. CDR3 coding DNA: TGTGCCTGGAAGAACAGAGGAGGAGCCGGGGAGCTGTTTTTT.

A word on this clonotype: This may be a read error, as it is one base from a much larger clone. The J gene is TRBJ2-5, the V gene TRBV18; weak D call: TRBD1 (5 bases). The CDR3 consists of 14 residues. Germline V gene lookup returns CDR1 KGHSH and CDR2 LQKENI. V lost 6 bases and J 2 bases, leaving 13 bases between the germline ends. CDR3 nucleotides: TGTGCCAGCTCGAGACAGTTTCAACAAGAGACCCAGTACTTC. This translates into CASSRQFQQETQYF.

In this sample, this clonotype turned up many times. This chain's CDR3 is CASSSDTLRIAEAFF. The CDR3 DNA reads TGTGCCAGCAGTTCCGACACCCTTCGTATCGCTGAAGCTTTCTTT. The chain carries TRBV28 and TRBJ1-1; no firm D call. The CDR3 runs 15 residues. Per the germline V gene, CDR1 is MDHEN and CDR2 is SYDVKM. Trimming took off 4 bases at V and 6 bases at J, with 18 bases between the two ends.

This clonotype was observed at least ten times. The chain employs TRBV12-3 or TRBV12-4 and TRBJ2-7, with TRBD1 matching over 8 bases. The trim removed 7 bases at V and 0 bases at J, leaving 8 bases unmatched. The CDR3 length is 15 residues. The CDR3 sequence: CASTPQGAASYEQYF. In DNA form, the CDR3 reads TGTGCCAGCACCCCCCAGGGGGCCGCCTCCTACGAGCAGTACTTC.

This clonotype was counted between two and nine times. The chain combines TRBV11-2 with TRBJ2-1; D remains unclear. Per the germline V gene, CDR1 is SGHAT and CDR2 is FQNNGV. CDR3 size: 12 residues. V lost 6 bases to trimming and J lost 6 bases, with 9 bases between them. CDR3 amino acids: CASRLTGNEQFF. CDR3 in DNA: TGTGCCAGCAGACTCACGGGCAATGAGCAGTTCTTC. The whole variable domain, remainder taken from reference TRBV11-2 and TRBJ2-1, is EAGVAQSPRYKIIEKRQSVAFWCNPISGHATLYWYQQILGQGPKLLIQFQNNGVVDDSQLPKDRFSAERLKGVDSTLKIQPAKLEDSAVYLCASRLTGNEQFFGPGTRLTVL.